This T cell receptor (beta chain) was captured in a study of shared clonotypes between healthy human individuals (TCRdb year 2020). At the level of the whole study: Three men and a couple of women, aged 18 to 49 years, made up the cohort. Per donor, three plates each were used for CD4 naive and CD4 memory, two for CD8 naive, and one for CD8 memory. To estimate repertoire size and how much clonotypes are shared between individuals, the study performed deep sequencing of blood TCR repertoires from roughly five healthy adults. Different laboratories and diverse techniques were used to prepare libraries and sequence TCR repertoires, to increase sequencing depth and limit assay-specific biases. Leukapheresis yielded between about 0.8 and 9.5 billion PBMCs per donor. The paper's findings and limits, for the study overall: Larger estimated clonotype richness was generally found for naive subsets than for memory subsets. Sharing across four donors was observed for around 5% of naive CD4, over 3% of naive CD8, about 2.3% of memory CD4, and around 0.4% of memory CD8 clonotypes. Only blood was sampled, and tissue TCR repertoires likely differ from those in blood. Because the study included only a small number of donors, the genetic and exposure-history diversity represented was limited. Even with the large sequencing depth, rarefaction of the sorted-subset datasets indicated that sequencing was incomplete. Pairwise subsampling indicated that sequencing depth was expected to affect the degree of clonotype sharing among donors. Compared with non-shared clonotypes, the clonotypes found in all four sorted-subset donors had higher generation probabilities.

Healthy HIV-negative adults with no recently reported acute infections or vaccinations were included as donors. Every donor was a Caucasian adult residing in Nashville, Tennessee, USA. CD4+ T cells were enriched by magnetic negative selection; naive cells were then positively selected on CD45RA, and the negative fraction formed the memory subset. Blood was collected by leukapheresis, and PBMCs were isolated by Ficoll-Histopaque density gradient centrifugation and then cryopreserved in liquid nitrogen vapor phase. Analytical flow cytometry was used to check the purity and quantity of every magnetically sorted T cell population. Genomic DNA was isolated from each sorted fraction and quantified by UV absorbance on a Nanodrop 2000c. Remarks on this clone: The antigen this receptor binds is unknown. No qualities accompany the bases; no much larger clone lies one base away.

Here V drops 3 bases and J drops 4 bases, and the junction holds 4 bases not matched to any gene. The CDR3 contains 14 residues, cysteine and phenylalanine counted. The DNA shown is the 42-base CDR3, in frame from base 1. Per the germline V gene (reference sequence), SEHNR is the CDR1 and FQNEAQ is the CDR2. TCR CDR3 regions were amplified from genomic DNA by multiplex PCR using the deep immunoSEQ assay. Genomic DNA extracted from each cell subset was distributed evenly over all wells of several immunoSEQ 96-well plates, and each plate served as one replicate. Each replicate PCR for sorted subsets received about 200 ng genomic DNA, equal to roughly 33,000 T cell genomes. The purified libraries were quantified using a Qubit 3.0 fluorometer, sized with a Bioanalyzer 2100, and then quantified again using the KAPA Library Quantification kit. A separate single-read 150-cycle Illumina NextSeq 550 flow cell was used to sequence each immunoSEQ 96-well plate. The paper's processing steps were these. Because the immunoSEQ output held only junctional sequences and lacked quality scores, the filtering could not match the filtering applied to full-length reads. Sequences were annotated with PyIR, a Python wrapper for IgBLAST v1.9, using IMGT germline references to assign V/J genes and CDR3. Reads were removed for weak V/J assignments (E-value above 1e-6), missing CDR3, stop codons, out-of-frame junctions, or ambiguous translated residues. V3J clonotypes were defined as sequences sharing an identical inferred V gene, J gene, and CDR3 amino acid sequence. To compute the percentage overlap between repertoires, the number of shared unique clonotypes was divided by the size of the smaller repertoire. Richness of each repertoire was evaluated using RTK rarefaction, the Chao1 estimator, and Recon v2.1 estimates of unobserved clonotypes. For all TCRbeta clonotypes obtained by the gDNA method from a few donors, generation probabilities were computed with OLGA. The immuneACCESS repertoire file appears here via TCRdb, limited to in-frame rearrangements. These files lack a portion of the clones; in checked studies, under half of the deficit traces to unresolved V genes, and the cause of the others is not known. V and J calls and clone size are those listed in that table; D and trimming were worked out from the DNA. The sample table records roughly 1 million clones; approximately 72% of these occur just once. The ten largest clones represent 1.4% of the sample.

Here the chain combines TRBV7-9 and TRBJ2-7; TRBD2 fits 9 bases in the junction. The sample consisted of memory CD4+ T cells sorted from blood. The sample's cell subset or site label, decoded: CD45RA-negative fraction. The clonotype was recovered from a man aged 18 to 29 in good health. The CDR3 in this case is CASSFRGGAYEQYF. The DNA sequence is as follows: TGTGCCAGCAGCTTTCGCGGGGGGGCTTACGAGCAGTACTTC.